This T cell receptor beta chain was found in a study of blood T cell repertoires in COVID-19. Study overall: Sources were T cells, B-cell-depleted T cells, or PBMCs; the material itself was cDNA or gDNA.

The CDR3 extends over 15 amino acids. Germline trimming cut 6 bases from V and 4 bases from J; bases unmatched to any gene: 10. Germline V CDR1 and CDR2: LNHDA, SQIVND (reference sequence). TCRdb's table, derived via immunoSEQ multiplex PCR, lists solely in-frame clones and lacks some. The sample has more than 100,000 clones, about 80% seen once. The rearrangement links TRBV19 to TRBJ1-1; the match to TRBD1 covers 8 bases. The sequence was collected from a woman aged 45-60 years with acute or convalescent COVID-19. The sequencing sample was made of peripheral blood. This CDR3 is CASSRTGMTGTEAFF. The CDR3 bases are TGTGCCAGTAGCCGGACAGGGATGACGGGCACTGAAGCTTTCTTT.